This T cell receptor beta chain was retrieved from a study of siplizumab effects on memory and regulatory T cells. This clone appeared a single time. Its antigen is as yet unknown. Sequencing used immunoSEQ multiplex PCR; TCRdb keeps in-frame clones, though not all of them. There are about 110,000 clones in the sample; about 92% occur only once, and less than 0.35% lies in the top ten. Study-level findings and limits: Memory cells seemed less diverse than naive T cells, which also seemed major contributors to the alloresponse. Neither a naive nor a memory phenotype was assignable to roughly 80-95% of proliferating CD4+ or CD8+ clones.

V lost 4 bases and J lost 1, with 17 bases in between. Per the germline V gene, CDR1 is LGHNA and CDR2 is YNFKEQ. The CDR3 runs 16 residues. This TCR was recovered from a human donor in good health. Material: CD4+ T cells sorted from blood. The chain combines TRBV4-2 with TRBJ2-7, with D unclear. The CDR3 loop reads CASSLKDGFSSYEQYF. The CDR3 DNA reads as TGTGCCAGCAGCCTGAAGGACGGCTTCTCTTCCTACGAGCAGTACTTC.